The clone carrying this T cell receptor beta chain was seen only once. Its antigen is unidentified. Germline V gene lookup returns CDR1 SQVTM and CDR2 ANQGSEA. The length of the CDR3 is 13 residues. This sample stems from a study of regulatory T cells in long-lasting Graves disease. Time point in this sample: newly diagnosed GD, antithyroid drugs for less than 3 months. PBMCs were the source of the RNA used for TCR sequencing. General study findings and limits: Persistent patients shared more public clonotypes (roughly 2,500) than new patients (approximately 1,000).

The authors built TCR beta libraries using iRepertoire HTBI primers and Arm-PCR of CDR3 regions. TCRdb recomputed calls from the multiplex PCR reads with MiXCR, one row per CDR3 protein. The sample has 200,000 to 250,000 distinct CDR3 sequences, approximately 18% seen once. These data also formed part of another study, on T cells in Graves' hyperthyroidism and ophthalmopathy. From that paper: Using the HTBI primer set, a first-round RT-PCR was run on the TCR CDR3. Most clonotypes expanded in thyroid above 0.001 were likewise present in blood.

The chain couples TRBV29-1 to TRBJ2-1; D might be TRBD2 (5 bases). The source is a young woman with Graves disease. This material consisted of peripheral blood mononuclear cells (PBMCs), taken at new diagnosis, from a patient treated with antithyroid drugs. In DNA form, the CDR3 reads TGCAGTCAAAGCGAGGGCCTCTACAATGAGCAGTTCTTC. Its translation: CSQSEGLYNEQFF.